The TCR beta chain under discussion was sequenced for a study of cytomegalovirus exposure and HLA in healthy donors. A remark on this clone: Its antigen is unidentified.

The V gene lost 1 base and the J gene lost 5 bases, with 8 bases spanning the gap. The CDR3 is 14 amino acids. The germline CDR1 and CDR2 sequences are LNHDA and SQIVND (reference sequence). Study-wide results and limits: As a later analysis revealed, most CMV-associated TCR beta chains appeared HLA-restricted. In a later analysis, specific HLA alleles were associated with under 20,000 TCR beta sequences at a 0.05 false discovery rate. Association of a missense DCLRE1C variant with TCR beta V- and J-gene trimming was reported in a later analysis. Roughly even sequencing depth across donors was the assumption behind the presence/absence analyses.

Amplification used 60 Vbeta primers and 13 Jbeta primers. Here immunoSEQ multiplex PCR was the method, and the copy in TCRdb shows in-frame clones only, minus some. The sample has about 150,000 clones, roughly 82% seen once. V is TRBV19 and J is TRBJ2-2, with a possible D match to TRBD2 (5 bases). Sequencing used PBMCs. This TCR was recovered from a woman aged 45 to 65 in good health and CMV-seropositive. DNA of the CDR3: TGTGCCAGTAGTATAGTTGGGAGAACCGGGGAGCTGTTTTTT. Translated, it gives CASSIVGRTGELFF.